In its sample, the clone carrying this T cell receptor (beta chain) was seen once. Clones were read by immunoSEQ multiplex PCR, and TCRdb kept only the in-frame ones, dropping some. Of approximately 79,000 clones listed, roughly nine tenths were seen once; the top ten hold just under 1%. The V and J ends lost 3 bases and 2 bases respectively, with 8 bases between them. The CDR3 is 15 residues long. The germline V gene encodes CDR1 KGHSH and CDR2 LQKENI. This sample was taken from a study of OX40 agonist ivuxolimab in advanced cancers. The receptor's source is an adult with an advanced solid tumor such as melanoma, head and neck, liver or kidney cancer. This chain connects TRBV18 to TRBJ2-6; no definite D call. The material was CD4+ or CD8+ T cells sorted from blood, obtained in a trial of the OX40 agonist ivuxolimab. CDR3 region: CASSPPLPGANVLTF. DNA for the CDR3: TGTGCCAGCTCACCCCCCCTACCTGGGGCCAACGTCCTGACTTTC.